This T cell receptor (beta chain) was documented in a study of post-analysis software for immune sequencing data. Study-wide findings and caveats: About 5 TRBV segments occurring more often in patients than controls included TRBV5-6, TRBV5-1 and TRBV20-1.

The V segment lost 2 bases and the J segment 0 bases; nucleotides outside the gene matches: 9. Germline assignment: CDR1 SGHAT and CDR2 FQNNGV. This CDR3 is 19 amino acids long. Incorporated into the TCR beta cDNA libraries were unique molecular identifiers, which served to reduce PCR and sequencing biases. Around 460,000 cDNA molecules came from about 1 to 10 million T cells. TCRdb passed the PCR reads through MiXCR, listing each CDR3 protein once. The repertoire has about 430,000 distinct CDR3 sequences, less than 40% of them found once; the top ten carry about 8%. This clonotype was observed a handful of times. Its antigen is as yet unknown.

The clonotype was recovered from a girl aged 2 to 9 with multiple sclerosis. Sequenced material: blood. The chain combines TRBV11-2 with TRBJ2-6; 8 bases agree with TRBD2. CDR3 sequence (DNA): TGTGCCAGCAGCTTACATAGTGGACTAGCACGCTCTGGGGCCAACGTCCTGACTTTC. The encoded protein is CASSLHSGLARSGANVLTF.